The entry that follows covers one T cell receptor (beta chain) sequence. This sample stems from a study of blood T cell repertoires in COVID-19. Generated by immunoSEQ multiplex PCR, the TCRdb table keeps only in-frame clones and is missing some. The table records more than 200,000 clones, approximately 78% of them present only once. This CDR3 contains 15 residues. Germline values: CDR1 SGHNT, CDR2 YYREEE (reference sequence). Trimming left V 2 bases short and J 1 base short, with 10 bases between. Sequencing was done on a sample of peripheral blood. The chain recombines TRBV5-4 with TRBJ1-5; D unresolved. This TCR came from an elderly woman with acute or convalescent COVID-19. The CDR3 coding sequence is TGTGCCAGCAGCTTAGGCGGGCGAAGCAATCAGCCCCAGCATTTT. Translation gives CASSLGGRSNQPQHF.